The 19 T cell receptor beta chains below come from one sample, sequenced in a study of blood T cell repertoires in COVID-19. Data came from immunoSEQ multiplex PCR; TCRdb stores just in-frame clones and leaves some out. The sample records roughly 160,000 clones, 65% to 80% being singletons. The sample taken for sequencing was PBMCs or T cells enriched from blood (not recorded which). These receptors all come from a woman aged 70-85 years in a cohort exposed to, infected with or recovered from COVID-19 (not recorded which).

This sequence joins TRBV28 and TRBJ2-1, with TRBD2 as a possible D gene (6 bases). V lost 7 bases and J 0 bases, leaving 13 bases between the germline ends. The CDR3 sequence is 15 residues long. The germline V gene encodes CDR1 MDHEN and CDR2 SYDVKM. The CDR3 region has the DNA TGTGCCAGCAATCCCGAGCGGGTCTCCTACAATGAGCAGTTCTTC. Protein sequence: CASNPERVSYNEQFF.

The J gene is TRBJ2-6, the V gene TRBV11-1, with a weak D call TRBD2 (7 bases). The CDR3 covers 16 residues. CDR1 is SGHAT and CDR2 is FQDESV in the germline V gene (reference sequence). The germline V and J ends were trimmed by 2 bases and 0 bases, with 8 bases remaining between them. CDR3 protein: CASSLRGGSGANVLTF. DNA for the CDR3: TGTGCCAGCAGCTTAAGGGGGGGCTCTGGGGCCAACGTCCTGACTTTC.

A few counts support this clone. This chain uses TRBV10-3 with TRBJ2-5, with D possibly matching TRBD1 (6 bases). V shed 3 bases and J shed 5 bases, with 16 bases lying between them. The germline V gene encodes CDR1 ENHRY and CDR2 SYGVKD. The CDR3 is 15 residues long. CDR3 nucleotide sequence: TGTGCCATCAGTGACCTTCGAGGGGGTCAGGAGACCCAGTACTTC. Protein: CAISDLRGGQETQYF.

The chain is built from TRBV9 and TRBJ1-3; 7 nucleotides agree with TRBD1. The J segment lost 4 bases and the V segment lost 4 bases, leaving 5 bases of the junction unmatched. The CDR3 has 14 amino acids. The germline V gene encodes CDR1 SGDLS and CDR2 YYNGEE. This CDR3 reads CASSIGTAGNTIYF. CDR3 sequence (DNA): TGTGCCAGCAGCATCGGGACAGCCGGAAACACCATATATTTT.

The J gene is TRBJ1-2, the V gene TRBV5-1, with TRBD1 identical over 7 bases. There are 13 residues in the CDR3. V shed 2 bases and J 4 bases; nucleotides not matched to a gene: 2. Germline-derived CDR1 and CDR2 are SGHRS and YFSETQ. This CDR3 reads CASSLQGTYGYTF. CDR3 DNA: TGCGCCAGCAGCTTACAGGGGACCTATGGCTACACCTTC.

V is TRBV10-3 and J is TRBJ1-2, with D possibly matching TRBD1 (6 bases). CDR3 length: 15 amino acids. The ends were cut back, 3 bases at V and 3 bases at J, with 14 bases in the middle. Germline assignment: CDR1 ENHRY and CDR2 SYGVKD. The CDR3 protein is CAISDGQGPHYGYTF. The CDR3 bases are TGTGCCATCAGTGATGGGCAGGGGCCCCACTATGGCTACACCTTC.

CDR3 protein: CASSPLGQISTGELFF. The CDR3 DNA reads as TGTGCCAGCAGCCCCCTAGGACAGATAAGCACCGGGGAGCTGTTTTTT. This chain connects TRBV14 to TRBJ2-2; a possible D gene is TRBD1 (6 bases). Germline V gene data show CDR1 as SGHDN and CDR2 as FVKESK. CDR3 size: 16 residues. V was clipped by 4 bases and J by 4 bases, with 16 bases between them.

V gene TRBV19 combines with J gene TRBJ2-7, with D perhaps TRBD2 (6 bases). Germline CDR1 reads LNHDA; CDR2 reads SQIVND (reference sequence). The CDR3 is 15 amino acids. Trimming cost V 5 bases and J 2 bases, with 16 bases left between them. The CDR3 reads CASSVPGGSPYEQYF. CDR3 nucleotide sequence: TGTGCCAGTAGTGTACCTGGGGGGTCGCCCTACGAGCAGTACTTC. The variable domain in full, completed from reference TRBV19 and TRBJ2-7, reads DGGITQSPKYLFRKEGQNVTLSCEQNLNHDAMYWYRQDPGQGLRLIYYSQIVNDFQKGDIAEGYSVSREKKESFPLTVTSAQKNPTAFYLCASSVPGGSPYEQYFGPGTRLTVT.

J is TRBJ2-5 and V is TRBV7-9; TRBD2 matches at 8 bases. Germline-derived CDR1 and CDR2 are SEHNR and FQNEAQ (reference sequence). The CDR3 extends over 12 amino acids. J was trimmed by 4 bases and V by 11 bases; bases with no gene match: 6. CDR3 sequence: CAGGLAGETQYF. The CDR3 DNA is TGTGCCGGGGGGCTAGCGGGAGAGACCCAGTACTTC. The full variable domain, completed using reference TRBV7-9 and TRBJ2-5, is DTGVSQNPRHKITKRGQNVTFRCDPISEHNRLYWYRQTLGQGPEFLTYFQNEAQLEKSRLLSDRFSAERPKGSFSTLEIQRTEQGDSAMYLCAGGLAGETQYFGPGTRLLVL.

This clone was picked up one time. The genes are TRBV4-2 and TRBJ1-5; D is uncertain. The CDR3 spans 15 residues. Germline assignment: CDR1 LGHNA and CDR2 YNFKEQ. The V gene lost 3 bases and the J gene lost 7 bases, with 16 bases spanning the gap. CDR3 region: CASSQRQHVQQPQHF. CDR3 nucleotide sequence: TGTGCCAGCAGCCAGAGACAACATGTCCAACAGCCCCAGCATTTT.

This clone was picked up a small number of times. The rearrangement uses TRBV2 and TRBJ1-2; D is uncertain. Germline CDR1 SNHLY, CDR2 FYNNEI. This CDR3 has 11 residues. The V gene lost 8 bases and the J gene lost 8 bases, with 12 bases spanning the gap. The CDR3 loop is CASGGREGYTF. In nucleotides, the CDR3 is TGTGCCAGCGGAGGTCGGGAGGGCTACACCTTC.

The chain recombines TRBV27 with TRBJ1-5; perhaps TRBD1 as D (6 bases). In germline, CDR1 is MNHEY, CDR2 SMNVEV (reference sequence). The CDR3 contains 16 residues. Between the trimmed V and J ends, which lost 0 bases and 3 bases, there was a span of 12 bases. CDR3 protein: CASSLSGQGFNQPQHF. In DNA, the CDR3 is TGTGCCAGCAGTTTATCGGGGCAGGGGTTCAATCAGCCCCAGCATTTT.

The rearrangement links TRBV5-1 to TRBJ2-1; 9 bases match TRBD1. Trimming removed 4 bases from V and 0 bases from J; junction bases left unmatched: 11. CDR1 is SGHRS and CDR2 is YFSETQ in the germline V gene. The CDR3 length is 18 residues. The CDR3: CASSHQGQGPNSYNEQFF. CDR3 in DNA: TGCGCCAGCAGCCATCAGGGACAGGGACCAAACTCCTACAATGAGCAGTTCTTC.

This chain joins TRBV28 and TRBJ2-4, with no clear D. The germline V gene encodes CDR1 MDHEN and CDR2 SYDVKM. This CDR3 is 15 amino acids long. With 2 bases removed from V and 7 bases from J, the gap between germline ends came to 15 bases. The CDR3 loop reads CASSLSSSALNIQYF. CDR3 DNA sequence: TGTGCCAGCAGTTTAAGTAGCTCTGCCCTGAACATTCAGTACTTC.

The rearrangement uses TRBV19 and TRBJ1-6; D is unresolved. The V end lost 8 bases, the J end lost 7 bases, and 12 bases lay between the germline ends. The CDR3 runs to 13 residues. Germline CDR1 is LNHDA and CDR2 is SQIVND (reference sequence). CDR3 sequence: CASSAGWNSPLHF. The CDR3 DNA reads as TGTGCCAGTTCAGCCGGGTGGAATTCACCCCTCCACTTT.

This clone was observed a few times. The genes are TRBV28 and TRBJ2-3; tentative D call: TRBD2 (6 bases). The V gene's germline CDR1 is MDHEN and CDR2 SYDVKM. Trimming removed 1 base at V and 0 bases at J, with 11 bases between. This CDR3 region has 16 residues. The CDR3, as DNA: TGTGCCAGCAGTTTATTTAGGCGGGGTAGCACAGATACGCAGTATTTT. Translated, it gives CASSLFRRGSTDTQYF.

The rearrangement uses TRBV14 and TRBJ1-2; possible D gene TRBD1, 6 bases. The CDR3 spans 14 residues. Trimming took off 2 bases at V and 6 bases at J, with 13 bases between the two ends. The germline V gene has CDR1 SGHDN and CDR2 FVKESK. CDR3 DNA: TGTGCCAGCAGCCAAAACCTACAGGGCAATGGCTACACCTTC. Protein sequence: CASSQNLQGNGYTF. The full variable domain, its missing parts supplied by reference TRBV14 and TRBJ1-2, is EAGVTQFPSHSVIEKGQTVTLRCDPISGHDNLYWYRRVMGKEIKFLLHFVKESKQDESGMPNNRFLAERTGGTYSTLKVQPAELEDSGVYFCASSQNLQGNGYTFGSGTRLTVV.

The chain has TRBV18 and TRBJ1-3; the match to TRBD1 covers 10 bases. The CDR3 runs 15 residues. V gave up 3 bases and J gave up 6 bases; unmatched junction bases: 5. Germline values: CDR1 KGHSH, CDR2 LQKENI. The CDR3 reads CASSPPGTGENTIYF. CDR3 DNA sequence: TGTGCCAGCTCACCCCCCGGGACAGGGGAAAACACCATATATTTT.

The rearrangement uses TRBV19 and TRBJ2-1; 9 positions match TRBD2. CDR3 size: 18 residues. The V gene's germline CDR1 is LNHDA and CDR2 SQIVND (reference sequence). V was pared by 5 bases and J by 4 bases, with 15 bases of the junction left unmatched. CDR3 bases: TGTGCCAGTAGTCCCAGAATAGCGGGAGAAACAGGATACAATGAGCAGTTCTTC. Translated, it gives CASSPRIAGETGYNEQFF. Full variable domain (rest looked up from reference TRBV19 and TRBJ2-1): DGGITQSPKYLFRKEGQNVTLSCEQNLNHDAMYWYRQDPGQGLRLIYYSQIVNDFQKGDIAEGYSVSREKKESFPLTVTSAQKNPTAFYLCASSPRIAGETGYNEQFFGPGTRLTVL.